The clone carrying this T cell receptor (beta chain) was counted a single time. The sample originates from a study of blood T cell repertoires in COVID-19. Only in-frame clones appear in the TCRdb table, and some are missing; sequencing was by immunoSEQ multiplex PCR. Of under 150,000 clones in the sample, 88% were seen once. This CDR3 comprises 15 residues. The germline gives CDR1 KGHSH, CDR2 LQKENI. The V segment lost 3 bases and the J segment 8 bases; nucleotides outside the gene matches: 9. The source of this sequence is a woman younger than 45 with acute COVID-19. The specimen sequenced was PBMCs or T cells enriched from blood (not recorded which). The rearrangement uses TRBV18 and TRBJ2-1, with 8 bases aligning to TRBD2. The CDR3 bases are TGTGCCAGCTCACCTCCGGGACTAGAAGGCGATGAGCAGTTCTTC. It is translated as CASSPPGLEGDEQFF.